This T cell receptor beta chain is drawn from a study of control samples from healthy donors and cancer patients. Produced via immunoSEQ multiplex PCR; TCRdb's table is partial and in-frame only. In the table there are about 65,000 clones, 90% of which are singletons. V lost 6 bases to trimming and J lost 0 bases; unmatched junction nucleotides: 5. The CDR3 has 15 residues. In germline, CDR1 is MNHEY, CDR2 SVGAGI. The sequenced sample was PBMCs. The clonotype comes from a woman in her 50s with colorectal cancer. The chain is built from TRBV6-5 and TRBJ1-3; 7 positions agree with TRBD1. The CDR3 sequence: CASRRDRSSGNTIYF. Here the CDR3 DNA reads TGTGCCAGCAGGAGGGACAGAAGCTCTGGAAACACCATATATTTT.